A single sample gave rise to the 6 T cell receptor beta chains below, sequenced in a study of blood T cell repertoires in COVID-19. Libraries were prepared by immunoSEQ multiplex PCR; TCRdb keeps only in-frame clonotypes and omits some of them. The sample lists some 58,000 clones; around 86% were seen once. Sequenced: peripheral blood. The receptors here all came from a man between 50 and 59 years old with active COVID-19.

The chain has TRBV7-7 and TRBJ2-1; 11 bases map to TRBD2. Trimming removed 5 bases from V and 1 base from J; junction bases left unmatched: 7. The germline gives CDR1 SSHAT, CDR2 FNYEAQ (reference sequence). The CDR3 totals 17 residues. Written as DNA, the CDR3 is TGTGCCAGCAGCCCCACCTTAGCGGGAGGGTCCTACAATGAGCAGTTCTTC. Translated: CASSPTLAGGSYNEQFF. Complete variable domain (other parts from reference TRBV7-7 and TRBJ2-1): GAGVSQSPRYKVTKRGQDVTLRCDPISSHATLYWYQQALGQGPEFLTYFNYEAQPDKSGLPSDRFSAERPEGSISTLTIQRTEQRDSAMYRCASSPTLAGGSYNEQFFGPGTRLTVL.

The V gene is TRBV2, the J gene TRBJ2-1; 11 nucleotides agree with TRBD2. Germline V gives CDR1 SNHLY, CDR2 FYNNEI. The CDR3 loop spans 15 amino acids. V was clipped by 8 bases and J by 3 bases; unmatched bases: 6. The CDR3 here is CASLLGTSGYNEQFF. The DNA for the CDR3 is TGTGCCAGCCTCCTCGGGACTAGCGGCTACAATGAGCAGTTCTTC.

Remarks on this clone: Other DNA sequences in the same sample also yield this CDR3. V is TRBV5-6 and J is TRBJ1-6; the D gene is possibly TRBD1 (6 bases). The germline V and J ends were trimmed by 0 bases and 1 base, with 11 bases remaining between them. CDR1 and CDR2 (germline): SGHDT, YYEEEE. The CDR3 extends over 17 amino acids. CDR3 sequence: CASSLVGAGSYNSPLHF. CDR3 DNA sequence: TGTGCCAGCAGCTTGGTGGGGGCTGGATCCTATAATTCACCCCTCCACTTT.

The gene calls are TRBV24-1 and TRBJ2-7, with D possibly being TRBD1 (6 bases). Germline assignment: CDR1 KGHDR and CDR2 SFDVKD. The CDR3 sequence is 13 residues long. Trimming left V 4 bases short and J 4 bases short, with 10 bases between. The CDR3 loop reads CATSETGMYEQYF. CDR3 DNA sequence: TGTGCCACCAGTGAAACAGGGATGTACGAGCAGTACTTC.

A single count supports this clone. The chain is built from TRBV4-1 and TRBJ2-1; maybe TRBD1 (5 bases). This CDR3 has 14 amino acids. Germline V gene data show CDR1 as MGHRA and CDR2 as YSYEKL. V lost 4 bases, J lost 1 base, and 8 bases lay in between. CDR3 loop: CASSPRVSYNEQFF. The CDR3 DNA reads TGCGCCAGCAGCCCCAGGGTTTCCTACAATGAGCAGTTCTTC.

The chain uses TRBV4-3 and TRBJ2-1; D unclear. Germline V gene sequence: CDR1 LGHNA, CDR2 YSLEER. The CDR3 loop spans 15 amino acids. Between the trimmed V and J ends, which lost 0 bases and 5 bases, there was a span of 11 bases. The CDR3 region has the DNA TGCGCCAGCAGCCAAGAGTTACGAGAAAACAATGAGCAGTTCTTC. Its protein is CASSQELRENNEQFF.